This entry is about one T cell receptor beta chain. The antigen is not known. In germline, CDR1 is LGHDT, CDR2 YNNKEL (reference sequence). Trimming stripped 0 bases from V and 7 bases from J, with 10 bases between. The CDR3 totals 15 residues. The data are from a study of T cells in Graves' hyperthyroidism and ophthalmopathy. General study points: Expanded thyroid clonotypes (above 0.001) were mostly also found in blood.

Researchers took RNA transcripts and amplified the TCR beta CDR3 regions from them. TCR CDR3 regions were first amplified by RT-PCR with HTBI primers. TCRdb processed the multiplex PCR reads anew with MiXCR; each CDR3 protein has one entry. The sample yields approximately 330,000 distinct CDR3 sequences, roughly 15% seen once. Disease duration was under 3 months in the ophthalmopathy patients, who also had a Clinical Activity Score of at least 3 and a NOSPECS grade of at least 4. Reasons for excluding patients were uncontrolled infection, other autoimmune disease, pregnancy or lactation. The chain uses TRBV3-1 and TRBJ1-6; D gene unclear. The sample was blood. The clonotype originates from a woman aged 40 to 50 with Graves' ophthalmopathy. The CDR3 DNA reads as TGTGCCAGCAGCCAAGATGTCATAAGAAATTCACCCCTCCACTTT. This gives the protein CASSQDVIRNSPLHF.